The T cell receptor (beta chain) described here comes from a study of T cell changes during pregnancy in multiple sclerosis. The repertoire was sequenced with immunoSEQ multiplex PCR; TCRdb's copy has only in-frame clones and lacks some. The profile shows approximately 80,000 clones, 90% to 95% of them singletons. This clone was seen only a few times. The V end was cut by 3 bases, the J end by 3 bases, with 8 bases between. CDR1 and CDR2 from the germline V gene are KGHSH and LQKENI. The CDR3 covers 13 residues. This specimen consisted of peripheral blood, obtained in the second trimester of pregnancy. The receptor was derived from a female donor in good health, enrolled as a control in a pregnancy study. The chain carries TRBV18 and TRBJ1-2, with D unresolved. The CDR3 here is CASSPQVDYGYTF. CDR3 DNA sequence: TGTGCCAGCTCACCGCAGGTAGACTATGGCTACACCTTC.